Given below is one TCR beta chain in context. The antigen remains undetermined. The data belong to a study of blood T cells in healthy people across ages. Together with a sample-barcoded 5' primer, a J-beta primer mix was included in a second PCR lasting roughly 6 to 12 cycles. TCRdb analysed the 5' RACE reads with MiXCR anew, one entry per CDR3 protein. The sample has around 990,000 distinct CDR3 sequences; roughly 24% are singletons. The CDR3 is 13 residues long. V was pared by 5 bases and J by 4 bases, with 9 bases between. Study-wide points: Comparison with aged donors showed that long-lived donors had more naive CD4+ cells and higher diversity.

These data were likewise used in another study, on T cells of mothers and their children. That paper adds: Second-PCR amplification with M1S added sample barcodes and 2-4 random nucleotides.

The chain links TRBV12-3 or TRBV12-4 to TRBJ2-4; D may match TRBD1 or TRBD2 (5 bases each). Sequencing used blood. The sequence came from a girl aged 2 to 9 in good health. CDR3 protein: CASSRGQKNIQYF. Here the CDR3 DNA reads TGTGCCAGCAGTCGGGGCCAGAAAAACATTCAGTACTTC.